The present entry profiles one T cell receptor (beta chain) with its context. Its cognate antigen has yet to be identified. Per-nucleotide qualities are absent, and no much larger clonotype sits a single base away. The data derive from a study of blood T cells in healthy people across ages (dated by TCRdb to the mid-2010s). Background for the entire study: Template switching captured roughly one uniquely barcoded TCR beta cDNA molecule per two T cells in model experiments. To track age-related changes in TCR beta repertoire diversity, the study relied on deep sequencing normalized with unique cDNA molecular identifiers. Donors were grouped into four age groups: young (average roughly 16 years), middle-aged (over 35), aged (around 60) and long-lived (approximately 82). To avoid experimental bias, donors of different ages were randomly spread across the sequencing lanes. For two donors (one aged 18 to 30 and one aged 80 or older), the study analyzed two additional independent replicas of 1 million unique cDNA reads from the same blood draw. Summary of the overall study and its limitations: Observed TCR beta diversity correlated strongly with the percentage of naive T cells measured by flow cytometry. Because the CMV infection status of the donors was unknown, age-related changes in expanded clonotypes may potentially have been confounded. As age increased, observed TCR beta diversity per million T cells dropped in a roughly linear way, and a significant reduction was already evident by age about 40. Because profiling used bulk unsorted PBMCs, naive and antigen-experienced compartments could not be compared conclusively. Estimates of total diversity from one million sequenced T cells were regarded as lower bounds and underestimates. The long-lived group showed more naive CD4+ T cells, fewer expanded clones and increased TCR diversity than the aged group, suggesting age selection.

Receptors were amplified or captured by 5' RACE. The data were produced on an Illumina HiSeq 2500. A second PCR of roughly 7 to 11 cycles was performed with a sample-barcoded 5' primer and a J-beta primer mix. A unique molecular identifier was introduced onto each TCR beta cDNA molecule by a template-switch 5' adaptor carrying 12 random nucleotides. Each sample yielded at least 3 million CDR3-containing paired-end reads. All of the RNA was converted into first-strand cDNA using the Mint cDNA synthesis kit, with a TRBC-specific oligonucleotide serving as the primer. After uracil-DNA glycosylase treatment, a first 18-cycle PCR used universal primers M1SS and BC2_uni_R on all cDNA. As for the authors' bioinformatics: For normalization, 1 million high-quality reads were randomly selected from each sample, with every read carrying a distinct molecular identifier. Instead of being binned into consensus sequences, reads with shared molecular identifiers were discarded. CDR3 identification, clonotype clustering and error correction used MiTCR with a Q25 quality threshold and the strictest error-elimination algorithm. A nonparametric unseen species model with Euler transformation was used to estimate a lower bound on total TCR beta diversity. TCRdb redid the processing of the public reads, applying fastp at Q25 and MiXCR, and retained in-frame beta chains. Records with the same CDR3 protein are collapsed into one entry carrying the most frequent genes and DNA. Here the V and J calls rest on TCRdb's processing, not on the authors' analysis. The sample yields roughly 680,000 distinct CDR3 sequences; roughly half were counted once. The ten largest clones represent roughly 13% of the sample.

The CDR1 and CDR2 encoded by the germline V gene are SGHVS and FQNEAQ. The CDR3 has 14 amino acids, counting the end cysteine and phenylalanine. The only DNA kept is the CDR3, 42 bases in frame from the first base. Donors were roughly 40 systemically healthy Caucasian individuals from Russia aged roughly 6 to 90 years. Each donor gave 8 to 10 milliliters of peripheral blood, drawn into EDTA-treated Vacutainer tubes. Ficoll-Paque density-gradient centrifugation was used to isolate PBMCs, with at least 6.5 million per sample. Trizol reagent was used to extract total RNA from PBMCs, with at least 5 micrograms per sample. For every donor, flow cytometry on a PBMC aliquot measured the percentage of naive CD45RAhigh/CD27high T cells.

This sequence was found in an elderly woman in good health. What was sequenced was blood. The rearrangement joined TRBV7-8 to TRBJ2-2; the D gene may be TRBD1 or TRBD2, since each aligns over 7 bases. Read as DNA, the sequence is TGTGCTACCAGGGGGGGGGACCGCACCGGGGAGCTGTTTTTT. It translates as CATRGGDRTGELFF.